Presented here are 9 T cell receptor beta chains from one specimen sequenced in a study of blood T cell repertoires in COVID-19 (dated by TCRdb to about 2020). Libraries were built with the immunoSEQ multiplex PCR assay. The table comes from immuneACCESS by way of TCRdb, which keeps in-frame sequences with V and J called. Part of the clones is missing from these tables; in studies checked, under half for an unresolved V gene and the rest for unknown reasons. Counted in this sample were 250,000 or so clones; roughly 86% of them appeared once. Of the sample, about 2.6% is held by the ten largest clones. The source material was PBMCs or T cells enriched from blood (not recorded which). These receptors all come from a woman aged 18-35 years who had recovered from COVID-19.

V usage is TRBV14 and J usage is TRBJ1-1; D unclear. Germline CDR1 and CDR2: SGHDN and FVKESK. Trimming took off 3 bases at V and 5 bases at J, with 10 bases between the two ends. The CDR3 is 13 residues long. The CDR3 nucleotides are TGTGCCAGCAGCCATAGCCGTTGGACTGAAGCTTTCTTT. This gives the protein CASSHSRWTEAFF. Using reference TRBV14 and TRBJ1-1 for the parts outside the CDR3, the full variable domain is EAGVTQFPSHSVIEKGQTVTLRCDPISGHDNLYWYRRVMGKEIKFLLHFVKESKQDESGMPNNRFLAERTGGTYSTLKVQPAELEDSGVYFCASSHSRWTEAFFGQGTRLTVV.

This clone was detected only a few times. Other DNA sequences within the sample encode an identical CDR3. The CDR3 nucleotides read TGTGCCAGCAGCTCAACCGCCGGGACTAGCGGCTACGAGCAGTACTTC. Protein product: CASSSTAGTSGYEQYF. The chain recombines TRBV11-1 with TRBJ2-7, with 11 bases lining up with TRBD2. The CDR3 consists of 16 residues. The ends lost 4 bases at V and 3 bases at J; junction bases unmatched: 8. Per germline, CDR1 SGHAT and CDR2 FQDESV (reference sequence).

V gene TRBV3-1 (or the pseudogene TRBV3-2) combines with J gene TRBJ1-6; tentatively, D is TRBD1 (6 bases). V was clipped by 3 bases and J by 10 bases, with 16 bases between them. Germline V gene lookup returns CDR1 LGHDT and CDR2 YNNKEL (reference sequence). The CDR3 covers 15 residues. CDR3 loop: CASSQTKQGESPLHF. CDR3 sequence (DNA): TGTGCCAGCAGCCAGACAAAACAGGGCGAATCACCCCTCCACTTT.

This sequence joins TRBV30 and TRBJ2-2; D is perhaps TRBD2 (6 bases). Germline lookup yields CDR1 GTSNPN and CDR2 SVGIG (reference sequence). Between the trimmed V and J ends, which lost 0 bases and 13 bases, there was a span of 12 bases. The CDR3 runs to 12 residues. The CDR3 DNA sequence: TGTGCCTGGAGTGTATGGAGGGGTGGGCTGTTTTTT. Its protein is CAWSVWRGGLFF. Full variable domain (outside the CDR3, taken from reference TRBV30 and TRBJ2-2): SQTIHQWPATLVQPVGSPLSLECTVEGTSNPNLYWYRQAAGRGLQLLFYSVGIGQISSEVPQNLSASRPQDRQFILSSKKLLLSDSGFYLCAWSVWRGGLFFGEGSRLTVL.

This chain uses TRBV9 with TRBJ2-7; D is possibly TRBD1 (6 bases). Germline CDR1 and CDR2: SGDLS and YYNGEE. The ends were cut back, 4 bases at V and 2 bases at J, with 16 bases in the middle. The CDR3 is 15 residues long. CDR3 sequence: CASSRFTGTPYEQYF. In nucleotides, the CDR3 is TGTGCCAGCAGCCGTTTTACAGGGACCCCCTACGAGCAGTACTTC.

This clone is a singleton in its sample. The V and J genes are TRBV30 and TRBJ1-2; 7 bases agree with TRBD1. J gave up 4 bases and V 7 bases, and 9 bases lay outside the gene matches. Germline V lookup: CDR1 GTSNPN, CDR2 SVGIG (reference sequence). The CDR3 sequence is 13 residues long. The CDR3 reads CASRGQEFYGYTF. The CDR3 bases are TGTGCCTCGAGGGGGCAAGAGTTCTATGGCTACACCTTC.

In DNA, the CDR3 is TGTGCCAGCAGCAAGACAGGGGGCCCCTATGGCTACACCTTC. Protein sequence: CASSKTGGPYGYTF. The genes are TRBV7-6 and TRBJ1-2; TRBD1 agrees at 10 bases. CDR3 length: 14 residues. The V gene end was trimmed by 5 bases and the J gene end by 4 bases; junction bases not matched to a gene: 4. Germline V gives CDR1 SGHVS, CDR2 FNYEAQ.

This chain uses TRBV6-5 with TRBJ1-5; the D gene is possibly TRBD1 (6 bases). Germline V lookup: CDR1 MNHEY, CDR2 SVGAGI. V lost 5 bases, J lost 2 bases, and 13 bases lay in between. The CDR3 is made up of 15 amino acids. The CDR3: CASSQQGFGNQPQHF. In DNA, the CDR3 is TGTGCCAGCAGTCAACAGGGATTCGGCAATCAGCCCCAGCATTTT.

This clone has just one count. In nucleotides, the CDR3 is TGCGCCAGCAGCTTTTTCGAGCAGGGAGAGACCCAGTACTTC. The encoded protein is CASSFFEQGETQYF. This chain connects TRBV5-1 to TRBJ2-5; perhaps TRBD1 as D (5 bases). The CDR3 spans 14 residues. The germline gives CDR1 SGHRS, CDR2 YFSETQ. The V and J ends lost 2 bases and 4 bases respectively, with 12 bases between them.